This T cell receptor beta chain was sequenced for a study of blood T cell repertoires in COVID-19. This CDR3 contains 14 residues. V lost 6 bases and J 6 bases, leaving 17 bases between the germline ends. From germline, CDR1 is MNHEY and CDR2 SMNVEV (reference sequence). Sequencing used immunoSEQ multiplex PCR; TCRdb keeps in-frame clones, though not all of them. Among about 240,000 clones listed, approximately 83% were seen once. The V gene is TRBV27, the J gene TRBJ2-5; tentative D call: TRBD2 (6 bases). The specimen sequenced was peripheral blood. The sequence came from a woman of 80 years or more with acute or convalescent COVID-19. The CDR3 protein is CASRSRPGEKTQYF. CDR3 sequence (DNA): TGTGCCAGCAGGTCCCGTCCGGGGGAAAAGACCCAGTACTTC.